Below, 32 T cell receptor beta chains from the same sample are listed, as sequenced in a study of T cell responses to AZD1222 COVID-19 vaccine. Repertoires were generated with immunoSEQ multiplex PCR, while TCRdb's copy carries only in-frame clones and drops some. This sample has approximately 92,000 clones, with nearly 90% found just once. Sequencing was performed on peripheral blood, taken on day 0 of AZD1222 vaccination. Every receptor here comes from an adult in good health.

The chain is built from TRBV18 and TRBJ1-3, with D hard to call. Germline V CDR1 and CDR2: KGHSH, LQKENI. Trimming took off 0 bases at V and 4 bases at J, with 16 bases between the two ends. CDR3 size: 17 residues. CDR3 coding DNA: TGTGCCAGCTCACCACCGTATGGGCAGTCAGCCGGAAACACCATATATTTT. Translation gives CASSPPYGQSAGNTIYF. Based on the CDR3 plus reference TRBV18 and TRBJ1-3, the full variable domain is NAGVMQNPRHLVRRRGQEARLRCSPMKGHSHVYWYRQLPEEGLKFMVYLQKENIIDESGMPKERFSAEFPKEGPSILRIQQVVRGDSAAYFCASSPPYGQSAGNTIYFGEGSWLTVV.

The gene calls are TRBV3-1 (or the pseudogene TRBV3-2) and TRBJ1-1; tentative D call: TRBD1 (6 bases). V shed 3 bases and J shed 7 bases, with 21 bases lying between them. Germline V gene sequence: CDR1 LGHDT, CDR2 YNNKEL (reference sequence). This CDR3 region has 16 residues. CDR3: CASSQENLYRVGEAFF. The CDR3 DNA sequence: TGTGCCAGCAGCCAGGAGAATCTATACAGGGTCGGTGAAGCTTTCTTT.

This chain connects TRBV4-1 to TRBJ2-7, with D tentatively TRBD1 or TRBD2 (5 bases each). Deletions cut 2 bases from V and 2 bases from J, with 10 bases between. CDR3 length: 14 residues. The V gene's germline CDR1 is MGHRA and CDR2 YSYEKL. The CDR3 here is CASSQQGRPYEQYF. CDR3 coding DNA: TGCGCCAGCAGCCAACAGGGACGGCCCTACGAGCAGTACTTC.

V gene TRBV7-2 combines with J gene TRBJ2-1; 13 bases match TRBD2. This CDR3 has 17 amino acids. Germline CDR1 and CDR2: SGHTA and FQGNSA. After removal of 5 bases from V and 5 bases from J, the junction contained 9 bases not matched to a gene. CDR3 coding DNA: TGTGCCAGCAGCAAGAAGACTAGCGGGGGGTTTCACAATGAGCAGTTCTTC. This sequence encodes CASSKKTSGGFHNEQFF.

The chain couples TRBV6-2 or TRBV6-3 to TRBJ1-2; the match to TRBD1 covers 7 bases. The CDR3 spans 13 residues. The ends lost 0 bases at V and 8 bases at J; junction bases unmatched: 3. Germline lookup yields CDR1 MNHEY and CDR2 SVGEGT. The chain's CDR3 is CASSYSDRRGYTF. For the CDR3, the DNA is TGTGCCAGCAGTTACTCGGACAGGAGGGGCTACACCTTC.

The rearrangement joins TRBV11-3 to TRBJ2-2; D possibly corresponds to TRBD1 (5 bases). The CDR3 is 15 residues long. V was pared by 5 bases and J by 1 base, with 11 bases between. Germline assignment: CDR1 SGHNT and CDR2 YENEEA. Written as DNA, the CDR3 is TGTGCCAGCAGCGTTGGACACATGAACACCGGGGAGCTGTTTTTT. Translated, it gives CASSVGHMNTGELFF.

This chain uses TRBV7-9 with TRBJ2-3; 13 bases agree with TRBD2. The V segment lost 2 bases and the J segment 7 bases; nucleotides outside the gene matches: 6. The germline CDR1 and CDR2 sequences are SEHNR and FQNEAQ (reference sequence). The CDR3 sequence is 16 residues long. The CDR3 is CASSLKWTSGSYTQYF. CDR3 sequence (DNA): TGTGCCAGCAGCTTAAAGTGGACTAGCGGGAGTTATACGCAGTATTTT. Based on the CDR3 plus reference TRBV7-9 and TRBJ2-3, the full variable domain is DTGVSQNPRHKITKRGQNVTFRCDPISEHNRLYWYRQTLGQGPEFLTYFQNEAQLEKSRLLSDRFSAERPKGSFSTLEIQRTEQGDSAMYLCASSLKWTSGSYTQYFGPGTRLTVL.

This clone showed up just once. The J gene is TRBJ1-5, the V gene TRBV6-1; D is possibly TRBD1 (6 bases). V was shortened by 2 bases and J by 0 bases, with 14 bases between the two germline ends. The germline V gene encodes CDR1 MNHNS and CDR2 SASEGT. The CDR3 has 17 residues. The CDR3 protein is CASSESGAQHSNQPQHF. The CDR3 DNA is TGTGCCAGCAGTGAATCGGGGGCGCAGCATAGCAATCAGCCCCAGCATTTT.

The CDR3 nucleotides read TGTGCCAGCAGTCCGGACAGGGCCCAATATGGCTACACCTTC. Encoded protein: CASSPDRAQYGYTF. This rearrangement joins TRBV2 to TRBJ1-2; TRBD1 aligns across 8 bases. The length of the CDR3 is 14 residues. Germline loops: CDR1 SNHLY, CDR2 FYNNEI. Germline trimming cut 5 bases from V and 5 bases from J; bases unmatched to any gene: 7.

This clone was picked up one time. This chain connects TRBV7-2 to TRBJ2-7; 8 nucleotides line up with TRBD2. V dropped 2 bases and J dropped 2; count of bases not matched to a gene: 2. CDR1 is SGHTA and CDR2 is FQGNSA in the germline V gene. The CDR3 has 14 residues. The CDR3 region has the DNA TGTGCCAGCAGCTTACCCGGGAGGGCCTACGAGCAGTACTTC. Encoded protein: CASSLPGRAYEQYF.

The chain has TRBV18 and TRBJ2-1; a weak D match, TRBD2 (6 bases). The CDR3 spans 13 residues. Germline lookup yields CDR1 KGHSH and CDR2 LQKENI. V was pared by 0 bases and J by 9 bases, with 9 bases between. The CDR3 DNA reads as TGTGCCAGCTCACCACCACAGGAGGGTGAGCAGTTCTTC. Its protein is CASSPPQEGEQFF.

The V and J genes are TRBV29-1 and TRBJ2-1; D unclear. Germline V CDR1 and CDR2: SQVTM, ANQGSEA. This CDR3 region has 10 residues. Trimming took 7 bases from V and 6 from J, leaving 7 bases between them. In DNA form, the CDR3 reads TGCAGCGGTTGGGGCAATGAGCAGTTCTTC. The encoded protein is CSGWGNEQFF.

This clone was detected a few times. The V and J genes are TRBV6-5 and TRBJ1-6, with D perhaps TRBD1 (6 bases). CDR3 length: 13 amino acids. V lost 6 bases to trimming and J lost 4 bases, with 7 bases between them. The germline V gene has CDR1 MNHEY and CDR2 SVGAGI. CDR3 sequence: CASRQGYNSPLHF. CDR3 nucleotides: TGTGCCAGCAGACAGGGATATAATTCACCCCTCCACTTT.

The genes are TRBV29-1 and TRBJ1-2; 8 nucleotides match TRBD1. V lost 3 bases, J lost 7 bases, and 7 bases stayed unmatched. The CDR3 loop spans 13 amino acids. CDR1 and CDR2 from the germline V gene are SQVTM and ANQGSEA. This chain's CDR3 is CSVEGTGGRGYTF. In DNA form, the CDR3 reads TGCAGCGTTGAGGGAACAGGGGGACGTGGCTACACCTTC.

This clone appeared a few times. The chain combines TRBV20-1 with TRBJ2-5; TRBD2 matches 11 bases. Germline trimming cut 3 bases from V and 2 bases from J; bases unmatched to any gene: 8. The germline gives CDR1 DFQATT, CDR2 SNEGSKA (reference sequence). The CDR3 has 16 residues. CDR3 protein: CSASKTSGGLQETQYF. CDR3 nucleotides: TGCAGTGCTAGTAAAACTAGCGGGGGCCTTCAAGAGACCCAGTACTTC.

The V call is TRBV5-5, the J call TRBJ2-7; D might be TRBD1 (5 bases). The CDR3 has 15 amino acids. Germline lookup yields CDR1 SGHKS and CDR2 YYEKEE (reference sequence). Trimming took 0 bases from V and 0 from J, leaving 10 bases between them. The CDR3, as DNA: TGTGCCAGCAGCTTGGAAGTGGGGCTCTCCTACGAGCAGTACTTC. Translated: CASSLEVGLSYEQYF.

V usage is TRBV27 and J usage is TRBJ1-1; D possibly corresponds to TRBD1 (6 bases). Trimming left V 0 bases short and J 1 base short, with 9 bases between. The germline CDR1 and CDR2 sequences are MNHEY and SMNVEV (reference sequence). The CDR3 totals 15 residues. The CDR3 nucleotides read TGTGCCAGCAGTTTATCGATAGGGGGGAACACTGAAGCTTTCTTT. Encoded protein: CASSLSIGGNTEAFF.

V usage is TRBV3-1 (or the pseudogene TRBV3-2) and J usage is TRBJ2-7; D is perhaps TRBD2 (6 bases). The CDR3 totals 15 residues. With 0 bases removed from V and 1 base from J, the gap between germline ends came to 10 bases. From germline, CDR1 is LGHDT and CDR2 YNNKEL (reference sequence). DNA for the CDR3: TGTGCCAGCAGCCAAGAGGGGGGAGATTCCTACGAGCAGTACTTC. Protein: CASSQEGGDSYEQYF.

The chain joins TRBV7-3 to TRBJ2-3; weak D call: TRBD2 (7 bases). The germline CDR1 and CDR2 sequences are SGHTA and FQGTGA. Trimming removed 1 base at V and 3 bases at J, with 11 bases between. The CDR3 has 15 residues. The CDR3 sequence is CASSLMGGRTDTQYF. The DNA of the CDR3 is TGTGCCAGCAGCTTAATGGGGGGGCGGACAGATACGCAGTATTTT.

This chain links TRBV7-9 with TRBJ2-3, with D unclear. Per the germline V gene, CDR1 is SEHNR and CDR2 is FQNEAQ (reference sequence). This CDR3 comprises 15 residues. V gave up 3 bases and J gave up 2 bases, with 12 bases separating them. The CDR3 protein is CASSFVSQHTDTQYF. CDR3 bases: TGTGCCAGCAGCTTTGTCTCCCAGCACACAGATACGCAGTATTTT.

The chain carries TRBV5-6 and TRBJ2-7, with D possibly matching TRBD2 (6 bases). V was pared by 0 bases and J by 6 bases, with 13 bases between. Per germline, CDR1 SGHDT and CDR2 YYEEEE. The CDR3 sequence is 14 residues long. CDR3 region: CASSLGDGGVEQYV. In DNA form, the CDR3 reads TGTGCCAGCAGCTTGGGGGACGGCGGGGTCGAGCAGTACGTC.

V and J are TRBV7-2 and TRBJ2-5; tentative D call: TRBD2 (6 bases). CDR3 length equals 17 residues. Germline assignment: CDR1 SGHTA and CDR2 FQGNSA. V lost 2 bases to trimming and J lost 2 bases, with 18 bases between them. This CDR3 is CASSLRRGRAGQETQYF. The CDR3 nucleotides read TGTGCCAGCAGCTTAAGAAGGGGACGTGCGGGGCAAGAGACCCAGTACTTC.

V is TRBV13 and J is TRBJ2-3; D remains ambiguous. The germline V and J ends were trimmed by 4 bases and 4 bases, with 12 bases remaining between them. The germline gives CDR1 PRHDT, CDR2 FYEKMQ (reference sequence). The CDR3 runs 14 residues. The CDR3 coding sequence is TGTGCCAGCAGCTCCAGGAGAGTGGCAGATACGCAGTATTTT. It translates to CASSSRRVADTQYF.

The rearrangement links TRBV9 to TRBJ2-3; 8 bases match TRBD2. The V gene end was trimmed by 0 bases and the J gene end by 3 bases; junction bases not matched to a gene: 3. Germline V CDR1 and CDR2: SGDLS, YYNGEE. The CDR3 consists of 15 residues. CDR3 loop: CASSVAGRGTDTQYF. Here the CDR3 DNA reads TGTGCCAGCAGCGTAGCCGGGAGGGGGACAGATACGCAGTATTTT.

In this sample, this clone turned up a few times. This chain links TRBV10-3 with TRBJ1-1; tentative D call: TRBD1 (6 bases). Per germline, CDR1 ENHRY and CDR2 SYGVKD. The CDR3 spans 12 residues. The V gene lost 0 bases and the J gene lost 11 bases, with 10 bases spanning the gap. In DNA form, the CDR3 reads TGTGCCATCAGTGAGTCGGCAGGGGACGCTTTCTTT. Its translation is CAISESAGDAFF.

The chain carries TRBV13 and TRBJ1-1, with D uncertain. There are 13 residues in the CDR3. The V gene lost 5 bases and the J gene lost 1 base, with 8 bases spanning the gap. Per the germline V gene, CDR1 is PRHDT and CDR2 is FYEKMQ (reference sequence). This chain's CDR3 is CASSPPGNTEAFF. The CDR3 DNA follows: TGTGCCAGCAGCCCCCCAGGGAACACTGAAGCTTTCTTT. The whole variable domain, remainder taken from reference TRBV13 and TRBJ1-1, is AAGVIQSPRHLIKEKRETATLKCYPIPRHDTVYWYQQGPGQDPQFLISFYEKMQSDKGSIPDRFSAQQFSDYHSELNMSSLELGDSALYFCASSPPGNTEAFFGQGTRLTVV.

This clone has just a few counts. A junction boundary mismatches the germline segment, possibly from a read error. CDR3 amino acids: CASSAGTSGGETQYF. In DNA form, the CDR3 reads TGTGCTAGCAGCGCCGGGACTAGCGGGGGGGAGACCCAGTACTTC. The chain couples TRBV7-7 to TRBJ2-5, with TRBD2 matching 15 bases. The CDR3 totals 15 residues. Looked up from germline, CDR1 is SSHAT and CDR2 is FNYEAQ (reference sequence).

The CDR3, as DNA: TGTGCCAGCAGTTACTCGACTAGCGCAAATGAGCAGTTCTTC. Its translation: CASSYSTSANEQFF. The chain is built from TRBV6-5 and TRBJ2-1; TRBD2 agrees at 8 bases. Germline V gives CDR1 MNHEY, CDR2 SVGAGI. CDR3 length: 14 amino acids. The V segment lost 0 bases and the J segment 7 bases; nucleotides outside the gene matches: 2.

V gene TRBV6-5 combines with J gene TRBJ1-1, with D unclear. There are 15 residues in the CDR3. The ends were cut back, 2 bases at V and 0 bases at J, with 10 bases in the middle. Germline CDR1 MNHEY, CDR2 SVGAGI. CDR3 loop: CASSYGQGMNTEAFF. CDR3 nucleotides: TGTGCCAGCAGTTACGGGCAAGGCATGAACACTGAAGCTTTCTTT.

The genes are TRBV2 and TRBJ2-3; 10 bases align to TRBD1. Germline V gives CDR1 SNHLY, CDR2 FYNNEI. This CDR3 is 14 amino acids long. The trim removed 6 bases at V and 6 bases at J, leaving 6 bases unmatched. The CDR3 region has the DNA TGTGCCAGCAGGGCCCGGACAGGGGGGGATACGCAGTATTTT. Translated, it gives CASRARTGGDTQYF.

This sequence joins TRBV6-2 or TRBV6-3 and TRBJ2-1; 12 positions match TRBD2. V lost 2 bases to trimming and J lost 7 bases; unmatched junction nucleotides: 9. The CDR3 sequence is 17 residues long. Germline V CDR1 and CDR2: MNHEY, SVGEGT. CDR3: CASSYTTSGGTRNEQFF. CDR3 in DNA: TGTGCCAGCAGTTACACGACTAGCGGGGGTACTAGGAATGAGCAGTTCTTC.

The chain joins TRBV19 to TRBJ1-5; D ambiguous. V lost 1 base to trimming and J lost 2 bases, with 3 bases between them. CDR1 and CDR2 from the germline V gene are LNHDA and SQIVND (reference sequence). The CDR3 runs to 13 residues. The CDR3 DNA sequence: TGTGCCAGTAGTATAGTTGGCAATCAGCCCCAGCATTTT. Its translation: CASSIVGNQPQHF.